These 26 T cell receptor beta chains originate from one sample sequenced in a study of early T cells in non-severe SARS-CoV-2 infection. Via MiXCR, TCRdb re-called the 5' RACE reads, giving one row per CDR3 protein. This sample has about 38,000 distinct CDR3 sequences, with roughly 4.8% found just once. Sequencing was performed on whole blood. The receptors originated from an adult who was a healthcare worker with PCR-confirmed SARS-CoV-2 infection or an uninfected control (not recorded which).

This clonotype was found many times. The V gene is TRBV20-1, the J gene TRBJ2-1, with no clear D. The CDR3 is 14 residues long. Germline V gene lookup returns CDR1 DFQATT and CDR2 SNEGSKA (reference sequence). The ends were cut back, 1 base at V and 9 bases at J, with 16 bases in the middle. CDR3 in amino acids: CSARVQDLFGEQFF. DNA for the CDR3: TGCAGTGCTAGAGTTCAGGATCTGTTCGGTGAGCAGTTCTTC.

The V call is TRBV6-6, the J call TRBJ1-6, with D perhaps TRBD1 (5 bases). The V end was cut by 2 bases, the J end by 4 bases, with 6 bases between. The CDR3 consists of 14 residues. CDR1 and CDR2 (germline): MNHNY, SVGAGI (reference sequence). The CDR3 nucleotides are TGTGCCAGCAGTTACAGGGGATATAATTCACCCCTCCACTTT. Its protein product is CASSYRGYNSPLHF.

V is TRBV5-4 and J is TRBJ2-5, with 9 bases identical to TRBD1. The V gene's germline CDR1 is SGHNT and CDR2 YYREEE (reference sequence). V gave up 0 bases and J gave up 6 bases; unmatched junction bases: 9. The CDR3 is made up of 16 amino acids. This CDR3 reads CASSLATRGTGKTQYF. For the CDR3, the DNA is TGTGCCAGCAGCTTGGCCACGAGGGGGACAGGGAAGACCCAGTACTTC.

This clonotype was observed a few times. The rearrangement joins TRBV4-2 to TRBJ2-5; D remains ambiguous. This CDR3 is built from 15 residues. Germline assignment: CDR1 LGHNA and CDR2 YNFKEQ. Trimming stripped 1 base from V and 3 bases from J, with 12 bases between. The chain's CDR3 is CASSQGLAQKETQYF. DNA of the CDR3: TGTGCCAGCAGCCAAGGCCTGGCACAGAAAGAGACCCAGTACTTC.

The table lists this clonotype with many counts. The V call is TRBV5-4, the J call TRBJ1-2, with a tentative D call TRBD1 (6 bases). Germline CDR1 SGHNT, CDR2 YYREEE (reference sequence). The CDR3 runs 13 residues. V lost 3 bases, J lost 6 bases, and 12 bases lay in between. In DNA form, the CDR3 reads TGTGCCAGCAGCTACCAAGAGGGGGATGGCTACACCTTC. This encodes CASSYQEGDGYTF.

This clonotype was seen repeatedly, ten times or more. The chain recombines TRBV29-1 with TRBJ2-1; the match to TRBD1 covers 8 bases. V was pared by 6 bases and J by 4 bases, with 8 bases of the junction left unmatched. CDR3 length: 14 amino acids. CDR1 is SQVTM, CDR2 ANQGSEA, per germline. CDR3 in amino acids: CSVDRDRTYNEQFF. CDR3 nucleotide sequence: TGCAGCGTAGACCGGGACAGGACATACAATGAGCAGTTCTTC.

Ten or more counts support this clonotype. The chain combines TRBV6-1 with TRBJ1-2; 7 bases fit TRBD1. This CDR3 contains 13 residues. Germline V lookup: CDR1 MNHNS, CDR2 SASEGT. Trimming cost V 8 bases and J 3 bases; bases outside gene matches: 6. The chain's CDR3 is CASGTERDYGYTF. CDR3 DNA: TGTGCCAGCGGGACAGAGAGAGACTATGGCTACACCTTC.

This clonotype was counted ten times or more. The rearrangement links TRBV5-1 to TRBJ1-2, with D unclear. The germline CDR1 and CDR2 sequences are SGHRS and YFSETQ. Trimming removed 0 bases from V and 7 bases from J, with 19 bases in between. This CDR3 has 16 amino acids. The CDR3 spells CASSLEATNRRSGYTF. The CDR3 DNA reads TGCGCCAGCAGCTTGGAAGCTACTAACCGGCGGAGTGGCTACACCTTC.

The sample holds a few counts of this clonotype. This chain uses TRBV7-9 with TRBJ2-2; 8 bases agree with TRBD1. V was clipped by 6 bases and J by 0 bases; unmatched bases: 3. This CDR3 contains 15 residues. Germline V CDR1 and CDR2: SEHNR, FQNEAQ (reference sequence). CDR3 protein: CASSWTGTNTGELFF. As DNA, the CDR3 is TGTGCCAGCAGTTGGACAGGGACGAACACCGGGGAGCTGTTTTTT.

This clonotype was observed a few times. The rearrangement joins TRBV5-1 to TRBJ2-1; TRBD2 might be the D (6 bases). Germline CDR1 SGHRS, CDR2 YFSETQ. Trimming took off 0 bases at V and 5 bases at J, with 12 bases between the two ends. CDR3 length: 15 residues. In DNA, the CDR3 is TGCGCCAGCAGCTTGGAGACTAGTCGCAACAATGAGCAGTTCTTC. This gives the protein CASSLETSRNNEQFF.

This clonotype was recorded at least ten times. This sequence joins TRBV5-4 and TRBJ2-5, with D possibly TRBD2 on 6 matching bases. The V end was cut by 2 bases, the J end by 2 bases, with 13 bases between. CDR1 and CDR2 (germline): SGHNT, YYREEE (reference sequence). The CDR3 contains 15 residues. The CDR3 bases are TGTGCCAGCAGCTTTTCCGGGGGTCAACAAGAGACCCAGTACTTC. Residues: CASSFSGGQQETQYF.

V usage is TRBV20-1 and J usage is TRBJ1-2; 9 bases align to TRBD1. Germline CDR1 and CDR2: DFQATT and SNEGSKA (reference sequence). J gave up 0 bases and V 5 bases, and 13 bases lay outside the gene matches. CDR3 length: 17 amino acids. CDR3: CSAAPGTGRAANYGYTF. In nucleotides, the CDR3 is TGCAGTGCTGCCCCCGGGACAGGGAGGGCTGCTAACTATGGCTACACCTTC.

There are many counts of this clonotype. The V call is TRBV30, the J call TRBJ1-4; D is perhaps TRBD1 (5 bases). The germline V gene has CDR1 GTSNPN and CDR2 SVGIG (reference sequence). CDR3 length: 13 residues. V shed 3 bases and J shed 8 bases, with 13 bases lying between them. CDR3 residues: CAWRAWGREKLFF. The CDR3 DNA sequence: TGTGCCTGGAGGGCGTGGGGGAGAGAAAAACTGTTTTTT.

This clonotype has a count of ten or more. The chain carries TRBV12-3 or TRBV12-4 and TRBJ2-3; D unresolved. Trimming left V 8 bases short and J 4 bases short, with 10 bases between. The CDR3 consists of 12 residues. CDR3 bases: TGTGCCAGCCATACCGGCGCAGATACGCAGTATTTT. Its translation: CASHTGADTQYF.

This clonotype was observed at least ten times. The chain carries TRBV24-1 and TRBJ2-3; 8 bases agree with TRBD2. The germline V gene encodes CDR1 KGHDR and CDR2 SFDVKD. V lost 4 bases to trimming and J lost 4 bases; unmatched junction nucleotides: 0. CDR3 length equals 13 residues. CDR3 bases: TGTGCCACCAGTGAGGGACTAGCAGATACGCAGTATTTT. Its protein product is CATSEGLADTQYF.

This clonotype showed up many times. This rearrangement joins TRBV7-2 to TRBJ1-2; the match to TRBD1 covers 9 bases. J gave up 6 bases and V 3 bases, and 14 bases lay outside the gene matches. This CDR3 is 17 amino acids long. CDR1 is SGHTA, CDR2 FQGNSA, per germline. CDR3 residues: CASSFLGPGTGIDGYTF. The CDR3 nucleotides are TGTGCCAGCAGCTTCCTAGGTCCCGGGACAGGGATCGATGGCTACACCTTC. The entire variable domain, with the rest obtained from reference TRBV7-2 and TRBJ1-2, is as follows: GAGVSQSPSNKVTEKGKDVELRCDPISGHTALYWYRQSLGQGLEFLIYFQGNSAPDKSGLPSDRFSAERTGGSVSTLTIQRTQQEDSAVYLCASSFLGPGTGIDGYTFGSGTRLTVV.

For this clonotype: The conserved final phenylalanine or tryptophan is absent from the CDR3, which likely points to a read error. The V gene is TRBV10-3, the J gene TRBJ2-1; 14 bases align to TRBD2. CDR1 and CDR2 (germline): ENHRY, SYGVKD. V lost 6 bases and J lost 5; bases outside the gene matches: 9. The CDR3 sequence is 17 residues long. CDR3 residues: CAISKGKTSGGDNEQFL. The CDR3 DNA sequence: TGTGCCATCAGCAAGGGAAAGACTAGCGGGGGGGACAATGAGCAGTTCCTC.

This clonotype was counted many times. The rearrangement links TRBV3-1 to TRBJ1-1; D is unresolved. V was trimmed by 1 base and J by 1 base, leaving 7 bases between them. Germline lookup yields CDR1 LGHDT and CDR2 YNNKEL (reference sequence). The CDR3 is 14 amino acids. The CDR3 DNA reads TGTGCCAGCAGCCAAGTTGGTCAGAACACTGAAGCTTTCTTT. Translating it yields CASSQVGQNTEAFF.

The chain joins TRBV29-1 to TRBJ1-2, with D hard to call. V was pared by 4 bases and J by 0 bases, with 6 bases between. This CDR3 is 12 amino acids long. Germline V gives CDR1 SQVTM, CDR2 ANQGSEA. In DNA form, the CDR3 reads TGCAGCGTTGTGGGAACTAACTATGGCTACACCTTC. It specifies CSVVGTNYGYTF. Filled out from reference TRBV29-1 and TRBJ1-2, the complete variable domain reads SAVISQKPSRDICQRGTSLTIQCQVDSQVTMMFWYRQQPGQSLTLIATANQGSEATYESGFVIDKFPISRPNLTFSTLTVSNMSPEDSSIYLCSVVGTNYGYTFGSGTRLTVV.

The sample holds many counts of this clonotype. V and J are TRBV7-9 and TRBJ2-3; the D is unclear. Germline V lookup: CDR1 SEHNR, CDR2 FQNEAQ (reference sequence). V was shortened by 4 bases and J by 6 bases, with 11 bases between the two germline ends. CDR3 size: 13 residues. The DNA for the CDR3 is TGTGCCAGCAGCTCCCCAACCGGTGATACGCAGTATTTT. This codes for CASSSPTGDTQYF.

There are a few counts of this clonotype. The genes are TRBV14 and TRBJ2-2; no reliable D call. The V gene's germline CDR1 is SGHDN and CDR2 FVKESK. CDR3 size: 14 residues. The V and J ends lost 1 base and 9 bases respectively, with 12 bases between them. The CDR3, as DNA: TGTGCCAGCAGCCAAGGTTCACGGCGTCGGGAGCTGTTTTTT. Translation: CASSQGSRRRELFF.

This rearrangement joins TRBV4-1 to TRBJ2-7; TRBD2 matches 11 bases. The CDR3 runs to 15 residues. Losses at the gene ends were 1 base for V and 3 bases for J; bases not matched to a gene: 2. Germline V CDR1 and CDR2: MGHRA, YSYEKL. CDR3 protein: CASSQAGTSGYEQYF. CDR3 DNA sequence: TGCGCCAGCAGCCAAGCCGGGACTAGCGGCTACGAGCAGTACTTC.

This clonotype came up a few times. The CDR3 region has the DNA TGTGCCAGCAACTTGGACCAGGGTGGTCGAAATGAGCAGTTCTTC. It is translated as CASNLDQGGRNEQFF. V gene TRBV7-9 combines with J gene TRBJ2-1, with D possibly matching TRBD1 (5 bases). Germline-derived CDR1 and CDR2 are SEHNR and FQNEAQ (reference sequence). Trimming pared 7 bases from V and 7 bases from J, leaving 20 bases between. The CDR3 sequence is 15 residues long.

The sample holds many counts of this clonotype. This chain joins TRBV20-1 and TRBJ2-3, with TRBD2 identical over 10 bases. Germline CDR1 is DFQATT and CDR2 is SNEGSKA (reference sequence). The CDR3 is 14 residues long. J gave up 4 bases and V 3 bases, and 4 bases lay outside the gene matches. CDR3 nucleotides: TGCAGTGCTAGTAGCGGGGGGCCCGCAGATACGCAGTATTTT. Its translation: CSASSGGPADTQYF.

There are many counts of this clonotype. The chain links TRBV20-1 to TRBJ1-4; D call uncertain. This CDR3 has 11 residues. Germline V gives CDR1 DFQATT, CDR2 SNEGSKA (reference sequence). For the CDR3, the DNA is TGCAGCCCTCCTGGGAATGAAAAACTGTTTTTT. Protein: CSPPGNEKLFF.

Many counts were recorded for this clonotype. The chain has TRBV7-6 and TRBJ2-1; 13 nucleotides align to TRBD2. Unmatched junction bases numbered 6, after V lost 2 bases and J lost 5 bases. Looked up from germline, CDR1 is SGHVS and CDR2 is FNYEAQ. The CDR3 has 17 amino acids. In DNA form, the CDR3 reads TGTGCCAGCAGCTTAAACCGACTAGCGGGGGGCCACAATGAGCAGTTCTTC. This translates into CASSLNRLAGGHNEQFF.